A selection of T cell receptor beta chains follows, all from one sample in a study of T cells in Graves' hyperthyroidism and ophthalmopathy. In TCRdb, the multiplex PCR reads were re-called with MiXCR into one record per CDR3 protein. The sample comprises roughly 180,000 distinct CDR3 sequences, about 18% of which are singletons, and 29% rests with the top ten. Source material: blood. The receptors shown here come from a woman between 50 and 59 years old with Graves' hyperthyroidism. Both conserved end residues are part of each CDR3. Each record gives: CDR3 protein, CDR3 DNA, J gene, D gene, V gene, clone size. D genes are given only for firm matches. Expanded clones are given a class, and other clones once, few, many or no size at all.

cdr3_aa: CASSRSGGADEQFF; cdr3_nt: TGTGCCAGCAGTAGGAGCGGGGGGGCCGATGAGCAGTTCTTC; j_call: TRBJ2-1; d_call: TRBD2; v_call: TRBV2; clone_size: many
cdr3_aa: CASSQDAVSGANVLTF; cdr3_nt: TGTGCCAGCAGCCAAGACGCGGTCTCTGGGGCCAACGTCCTGACTTTC; j_call: TRBJ2-6; d_call: NA; v_call: TRBV4-2; clone_size: NA
cdr3_aa: CASSGTQGGYGYTF; cdr3_nt: TGTGCCAGCAGCGGGACCCAGGGAGGGTATGGCTACACCTTC; j_call: TRBJ1-2; d_call: NA; v_call: TRBV9; clone_size: few
cdr3_aa: CATSPPPVSSGANVLTF; cdr3_nt: TGTGCCACCTCTCCACCCCCAGTGTCCTCTGGGGCCAACGTCCTGACTTTC; j_call: TRBJ2-6; d_call: NA; v_call: TRBV19; clone_size: many
cdr3_aa: CASRRPGQGGPGYTF; cdr3_nt: TGTGCCAGCAGGAGACCGGGACAGGGAGGTCCGGGCTACACCTTC; j_call: TRBJ1-2; d_call: TRBD1; v_call: TRBV2; clone_size: few
cdr3_aa: CSARGNGNEQFF; cdr3_nt: TGCAGTGCTAGAGGAAACGGGAATGAGCAGTTCTTC; j_call: TRBJ2-1; d_call: NA; v_call: TRBV20-1; clone_size: many
cdr3_aa: CASSIGRGALNTGELFF; cdr3_nt: TGTGCCAGTAGTATAGGGCGGGGGGCCCTGAACACCGGGGAGCTGTTTTTT; j_call: TRBJ2-2; d_call: TRBD2; v_call: TRBV19; clone_size: many
cdr3_aa: CASSPGRTGASSYGYTF; cdr3_nt: TGTGCCAGCAGCCCGGGTAGGACCGGGGCTTCGAGCTATGGCTACACCTTC; j_call: TRBJ1-2; d_call: NA; v_call: TRBV7-8; clone_size: many
cdr3_aa: CASSQQDTFPSPLHF; cdr3_nt: TGTGCCAGCAGCCAACAGGATACCTTTCCTTCACCCCTCCACTTT; j_call: TRBJ1-6; d_call: NA; v_call: TRBV14; clone_size: many
cdr3_aa: CSARVGNDYEQYF; cdr3_nt: TGCAGTGCTAGAGTCGGGAATGACTACGAGCAGTACTTC; j_call: TRBJ2-7; d_call: NA; v_call: TRBV20-1; clone_size: many
cdr3_aa: CASNRGRSGTADTGWELFF; cdr3_nt: TGTGCCAGCAACCGAGGTCGTTCCGGGACCGCCGACACCGGGTGGGAGCTGTTTTTT; j_call: TRBJ2-2; d_call: NA; v_call: TRBV28; clone_size: many
cdr3_aa: CASSLRDYNTGELFF; cdr3_nt: TGTGCCAGCAGCCTCCGGGACTACAACACCGGGGAGCTGTTTTTT; j_call: TRBJ2-2; d_call: TRBD2; v_call: TRBV7-8; clone_size: once
cdr3_aa: CASSLSRGRDQPQHF; cdr3_nt: TGTGCCAGCAGCTTGTCCAGGGGGCGAGATCAGCCCCAGCATTTT; j_call: TRBJ1-5; d_call: TRBD1; v_call: TRBV5-5; clone_size: NA
cdr3_aa: CASSFVSEEQFF; cdr3_nt: TGTGCCAGCAGCTTCGTTTCCGAGGAGCAGTTCTTC; j_call: TRBJ2-1; d_call: NA; v_call: TRBV11-2; clone_size: NA
cdr3_aa: CASSLWLAGGQETQYF; cdr3_nt: TGTGCCAGCAGCTTATGGCTAGCGGGGGGCCAAGAGACCCAGTACTTC; j_call: TRBJ2-5; d_call: TRBD2; v_call: TRBV7-2; clone_size: many
cdr3_aa: CSVVGGFQETQYF; cdr3_nt: TGCAGCGTTGTTGGGGGGTTTCAAGAGACCCAGTACTTC; j_call: TRBJ2-5; d_call: NA; v_call: TRBV29-1; clone_size: many
cdr3_aa: CASSMDLADYEQYF; cdr3_nt: TGTGCCAGTAGTATGGATCTAGCGGACTACGAGCAGTACTTC; j_call: TRBJ2-7; d_call: TRBD2; v_call: TRBV19; clone_size: NA
cdr3_aa: CASSSRAHSGANVLTF; cdr3_nt: TGTGCCAGCAGCTCGAGGGCACACTCTGGGGCCAACGTCCTGACTTTC; j_call: TRBJ2-6; d_call: NA; v_call: TRBV11-2; clone_size: many
cdr3_aa: CASSQGNSNTEAFF; cdr3_nt: TGTGCCAGCAGCCAAGGGAATTCGAACACTGAAGCTTTCTTT; j_call: TRBJ1-1; d_call: NA; v_call: TRBV4-2; clone_size: NA
cdr3_aa: CASSMAGASNQPQHF; cdr3_nt: TGTGCCAGTAGTATGGCGGGGGCGAGCAATCAGCCCCAGCATTTT; j_call: TRBJ1-5; d_call: NA; v_call: TRBV19; clone_size: many
cdr3_aa: CASSRDRGSYNEQFF; cdr3_nt: TGTGCCAGCAGCCGAGACAGGGGGTCCTACAATGAGCAGTTCTTC; j_call: TRBJ2-1; d_call: TRBD1; v_call: TRBV11-3; clone_size: many
cdr3_aa: CASSFLPGSYYNEQFF; cdr3_nt: TGTGCCAGCAGTTTCCTCCCGGGGTCCTACTACAATGAGCAGTTCTTC; j_call: TRBJ2-1; d_call: NA; v_call: TRBV27; clone_size: many
cdr3_aa: CATSSGGGSPLHF; cdr3_nt: TGTGCCACCAGCAGTGGAGGCGGGTCACCCCTCCACTTT; j_call: TRBJ1-6; d_call: NA; v_call: TRBV15; clone_size: many
cdr3_aa: CASRLQGAGSYNEQFF; cdr3_nt: TGTGCCAGCAGATTACAGGGGGCTGGCTCCTACAATGAGCAGTTCTTC; j_call: TRBJ2-1; d_call: TRBD1; v_call: TRBV2; clone_size: once
cdr3_aa: CASSPTGVKQVETQYF; cdr3_nt: TGTGCCAGCAGCCCGACAGGGGTTAAACAAGTAGAGACCCAGTACTTC; j_call: TRBJ2-5; d_call: TRBD1; v_call: TRBV5-6; clone_size: few
cdr3_aa: CASSIVVRGEQFF; cdr3_nt: TGTGCCAGTAGTATAGTAGTTCGAGGGGAGCAGTTCTTC; j_call: TRBJ2-1; d_call: NA; v_call: TRBV19; clone_size: many
cdr3_aa: CASRAIGGLSIPDTF; cdr3_nt: TGCGCCAGCAGGGCCATAGGGGGGCTTTCCATCCCGGACACCTTC; j_call: TRBJ1-2; d_call: NA; v_call: TRBV5-1; clone_size: NA
cdr3_aa: CASSFLGGEKLFF; cdr3_nt: TGTGCCAGCAGTTTCTTGGGGGGTGAAAAACTGTTTTTT; j_call: TRBJ1-4; d_call: NA; v_call: TRBV28; clone_size: many
cdr3_aa: CSVVEAWGSPLHF; cdr3_nt: TGCAGCGTTGTTGAGGCCTGGGGTTCACCCCTCCACTTT; j_call: TRBJ1-6; d_call: NA; v_call: TRBV29-1; clone_size: few
cdr3_aa: CASSFGDRGGTNEKLFF; cdr3_nt: TGTGCCAGCAGTTTTGGGGACAGGGGGGGCACTAATGAAAAACTGTTTTTT; j_call: TRBJ1-4; d_call: TRBD1; v_call: TRBV12-3/TRBV12-4; clone_size: many
cdr3_aa: CASSQEGTGDPIYGYTF; cdr3_nt: TGCGCCAGCAGCCAAGAGGGGACAGGGGACCCTATTTATGGCTACACCTTC; j_call: TRBJ1-2; d_call: TRBD1; v_call: TRBV4-1; clone_size: many
cdr3_aa: CASSPGLAGSRTRQETQYF; cdr3_nt: TGTGCCAGCAGCCCGGGACTAGCGGGGTCCCGGACCAGACAAGAGACCCAGTACTTC; j_call: TRBJ2-5; d_call: TRBD2; v_call: TRBV7-9; clone_size: NA
cdr3_aa: CASSGVPVSTEAFF; cdr3_nt: TGTGCCAGCAGTGGGGTTCCGGTATCCACTGAAGCTTTCTTT; j_call: TRBJ1-1; d_call: NA; v_call: TRBV28; clone_size: many